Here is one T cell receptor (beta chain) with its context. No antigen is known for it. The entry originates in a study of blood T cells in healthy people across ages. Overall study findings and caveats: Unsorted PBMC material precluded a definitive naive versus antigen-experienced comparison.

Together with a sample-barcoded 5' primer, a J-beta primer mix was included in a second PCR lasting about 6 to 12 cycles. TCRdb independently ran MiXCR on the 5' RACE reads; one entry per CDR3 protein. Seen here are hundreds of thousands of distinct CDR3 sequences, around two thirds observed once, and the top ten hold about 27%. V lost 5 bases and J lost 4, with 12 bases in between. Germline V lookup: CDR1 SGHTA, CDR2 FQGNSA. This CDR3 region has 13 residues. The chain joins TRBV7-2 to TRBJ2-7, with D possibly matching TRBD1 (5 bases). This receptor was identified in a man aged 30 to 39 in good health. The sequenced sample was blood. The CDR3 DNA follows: TGTGCCAGCAGCGCATCAGACAGATACGAGCAGTACTTC. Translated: CASSASDRYEQYF.